The next 7 T cell receptor beta chains were all read from a single sample in a study of T cell clonotyping in hematopoietic cell transplantation. Some clones are missing from TCRdb's copy, which holds only in-frame ones; the method was immunoSEQ multiplex PCR. This table has more than 65,000 clones, around 94% appearing once. The source material was peripheral blood mononuclear cells. The origin of the receptors is a man in his fifties or sixties in good health. Some clones in this sample may be carry-over from other donors' samples.

The chain uses TRBV27 and TRBJ2-7; D assignment may be TRBD1 or TRBD2 (5 bases each). The V gene lost 4 bases and the J gene lost 7 bases, with 8 bases spanning the gap. Germline assignment: CDR1 MNHEY and CDR2 SMNVEV (reference sequence). This CDR3 has 11 residues. In nucleotides, the CDR3 is TGTGCCAGCAGTTATTGGGGGGAGCAGTACTTC. This translates into CASSYWGEQYF.

V gene TRBV2 combines with J gene TRBJ1-5, with D unresolved. Germline V gene sequence: CDR1 SNHLY, CDR2 FYNNEI. V lost 2 bases, J lost 3 bases, and 8 bases lay in between. This CDR3 has 14 residues. The CDR3, as DNA: TGTGCCAGCAGTGAATGGGGAGACAATCAGCCCCAGCATTTT. Protein: CASSEWGDNQPQHF.

The gene calls are TRBV6-7 and TRBJ1-6; 7 bases align to TRBD1. TRBV6-7 is filed as an ORF, its function uncertain. The junction had 15 bases not matched to a gene; V was cut back by 2 bases and J by 14 bases. The CDR3 has 16 amino acids. CDR3 sequence: CASSYPSQGGRISLHF. Here the CDR3 DNA reads TGTGCCAGCAGTTACCCCTCCCAGGGGGGGAGAATATCCCTCCACTTT.

The chain's CDR3 is CASSIEGRGWQPQHF. In nucleotides, the CDR3 is TGTGCCAGTAGTATAGAAGGCAGGGGGTGGCAGCCCCAGCATTTT. The gene calls are TRBV19 and TRBJ1-5; TRBD1 matches 7 bases. Germline CDR1 reads LNHDA; CDR2 reads SQIVND (reference sequence). The CDR3 contains 15 residues. Trimming took 0 bases from V and 7 from J; bases not matched to a gene: 6.

This clone was seen just once. This chain connects TRBV19 to TRBJ1-2, with 11 positions matching TRBD1. Trimming cost V 3 bases and J 7 bases; bases outside gene matches: 7. Looked up from germline, CDR1 is LNHDA and CDR2 is SQIVND (reference sequence). The CDR3 is 15 residues long. The CDR3 reads CASSIRGQGVIGYTF. Here the CDR3 DNA reads TGTGCCAGTAGTATTCGGGGACAGGGGGTGATTGGCTACACCTTC.

This sequence joins TRBV6-5 and TRBJ2-1; 8 bases match TRBD2. The trim removed 5 bases at V and 8 bases at J, leaving 8 bases unmatched. The CDR3 is 14 residues long. Germline CDR1 is MNHEY and CDR2 is SVGAGI. In nucleotides, the CDR3 is TGTGCCAGCAGTGGACCCGGGACTAGGGATGAGCAGTTCTTC. This translates into CASSGPGTRDEQFF.

The chain has TRBV6-1 and TRBJ2-7; D is perhaps TRBD2 (6 bases). This CDR3 is built from 16 residues. V lost 2 bases, J lost 4 bases, and 18 bases lay in between. The germline gives CDR1 MNHNS, CDR2 SASEGT. The CDR3 sequence is CASSESGWYLTYEQYF. The CDR3 DNA reads TGTGCCAGCAGTGAAAGCGGGTGGTATCTAACTTACGAGCAGTACTTC.